Shown below are 21 T cell receptor beta chains from a single sample sequenced in a study of T cell clones after liver transplantation. Sequencing was performed with immunoSEQ multiplex PCR; in TCRdb, only in-frame clones are kept and a portion is missing. The sample holds 45,000 to 55,000 clones; roughly 83% are singletons and the top ten take roughly 8%. This material consisted of CD4+ T cells from blood, taken before liver transplant. These receptors were obtained from a human donor who received a liver transplant.

The chain couples TRBV5-4 to TRBJ1-4; D is perhaps TRBD1 (6 bases). The length of the CDR3 is 15 residues. Trimming pared 0 bases from V and 8 bases from J, leaving 14 bases between. Looked up from germline, CDR1 is SGHNT and CDR2 is YYREEE (reference sequence). DNA for the CDR3: TGTGCCAGCAGCTTGGATTGGGGGGCGACAGAAAAACTGTTTTTT. Amino acids: CASSLDWGATEKLFF.

The chain combines TRBV5-1 with TRBJ1-2; 9 positions match TRBD1. With 3 bases clipped from V and 4 bases from J, the junction kept 4 bases outside the gene matches. The CDR3 extends over 14 amino acids. From germline, CDR1 is SGHRS and CDR2 YFSETQ. This chain's CDR3 is CASSWGQGGYGYTF. DNA for the CDR3: TGCGCCAGCAGCTGGGGACAGGGAGGCTATGGCTACACCTTC.

This clone was recorded once. This sequence joins TRBV6-5 and TRBJ2-5; no clear D. The germline V gene has CDR1 MNHEY and CDR2 SVGAGI. This CDR3 spans 12 amino acids. Trimming removed 5 bases at V and 5 bases at J, with 9 bases between. CDR3 coding DNA: TGTGCCAGCAGTGTTAGAGGCGAGACCCAGTACTTC. Translated, it gives CASSVRGETQYF.

The sample holds one count of this clone. V and J are TRBV7-2 and TRBJ1-5; 9 bases match TRBD1. The length of the CDR3 is 14 residues. The germline V gene has CDR1 SGHTA and CDR2 FQGNSA. Trimming removed 2 bases from V and 7 bases from J; junction bases left unmatched: 3. CDR3 protein: CASSLRTGEQPQHF. The DNA for the CDR3 is TGTGCCAGCAGCTTAAGGACAGGGGAACAGCCCCAGCATTTT.

This chain links TRBV9 with TRBJ2-2; D is possibly TRBD2 (9 bases). Germline loops: CDR1 SGDLS, CDR2 YYNGEE. CDR3 length: 18 residues. V gave up 4 bases and J gave up 0 bases, with 19 bases separating them. This CDR3 is CASSKREVGQANTGELFF. CDR3 nucleotides: TGTGCCAGCAGCAAGCGGGAGGTGGGACAGGCGAACACCGGGGAGCTGTTTTTT.

The chain combines TRBV7-9 with TRBJ1-5; D is unresolved. Germline V gene lookup returns CDR1 SEHNR and CDR2 FQNEAQ (reference sequence). The CDR3 runs to 13 residues. The V and J ends lost 2 bases and 4 bases respectively, with 6 bases between them. This chain's CDR3 is CASSLTGNQPQHF. CDR3 bases: TGTGCCAGCAGCTTAACGGGGAATCAGCCCCAGCATTTT.

The J gene is TRBJ2-7, the V gene TRBV15, with D perhaps being TRBD1 or TRBD2 (5 bases each). The V gene's germline CDR1 is LNHNV and CDR2 YYDKDF (reference sequence). This CDR3 is built from 16 residues. V lost 5 bases, J lost 3 bases, and 20 bases lay in between. CDR3 coding DNA: TGTGCCACCAGCCAACGGGACGGCAGGGTGGGCTACGAGCAGTACTTC. The encoded protein is CATSQRDGRVGYEQYF.

This chain uses TRBV15 with TRBJ2-3; D is possibly TRBD1 (6 bases). CDR1 and CDR2 (germline): LNHNV, YYDKDF (reference sequence). The V gene lost 0 bases and the J gene lost 5 bases, with 18 bases spanning the gap. The CDR3 totals 17 residues. This CDR3 is CATSRELIRGVIDTQYF. In DNA form, the CDR3 reads TGTGCCACCAGCAGAGAGTTGATCAGGGGTGTCATAGATACGCAGTATTTT.

This clone was observed a single time. The chain recombines TRBV5-1 with TRBJ1-4, with D possibly TRBD1 on 6 matching bases. V was shortened by 4 bases and J by 12 bases, with 22 bases between the two germline ends. Germline values: CDR1 SGHRS, CDR2 YFSETQ. The CDR3 extends over 15 amino acids. The CDR3 coding sequence is TGCGCCAGCAGCAGGGACACAGGGAAGACGTTGGAACTGTTTTTT. Translated: CASSRDTGKTLELFF. Variable domain in full (rest from reference TRBV5-1 and TRBJ1-4): KAGVTQTPRYLIKTRGQQVTLSCSPISGHRSVSWYQQTPGQGLQFLFEYFSETQRNKGNFPGRFSGRQFSNSRSEMNVSTLELGDSALYLCASSRDTGKTLELFFGSGTQLSVL.

The chain joins TRBV15 to TRBJ2-7; the match to TRBD1 covers 7 bases. Per germline, CDR1 LNHNV and CDR2 YYDKDF (reference sequence). The CDR3 covers 15 residues. The V segment lost 0 bases and the J segment 1 base; nucleotides outside the gene matches: 3. CDR3 sequence: CATSRDQDRSYEQYF. The CDR3 nucleotides read TGTGCCACCAGCAGAGATCAGGACAGGTCCTACGAGCAGTACTTC.

The CDR3 spells CASQGLLTGRGTGELFF. The CDR3 region has the DNA TGTGCCAGTCAGGGGCTTTTGACAGGTCGAGGCACCGGGGAGCTGTTTTTT. This chain uses TRBV19 with TRBJ2-2, with D possibly matching TRBD1 (6 bases). Trimming removed 8 bases from V and 4 bases from J, with 23 bases in between. Germline CDR1 and CDR2: LNHDA and SQIVND (reference sequence). This CDR3 region has 17 residues.

This clone has a handful of counts. The chain uses TRBV28 and TRBJ1-5; D may be TRBD1 (5 bases). The germline V gene encodes CDR1 MDHEN and CDR2 SYDVKM. The CDR3 has 14 amino acids. The V and J ends lost 10 bases and 0 bases respectively, with 13 bases between them. The CDR3 DNA reads as TGTGCCACTCCGGGGGAGTATAGCAATCAGCCCCAGCATTTT. It codes for CATPGEYSNQPQHF.

The chain carries TRBV20-1 and TRBJ2-1; D is unclear. Trimming cost V 4 bases and J 12 bases, with 13 bases left between them. The germline gives CDR1 DFQATT, CDR2 SNEGSKA (reference sequence). This CDR3 has 11 residues. The CDR3 region has the DNA TGCAGTGCTATGATTTCTGCCGTGCAGTTCTTC. Protein sequence: CSAMISAVQFF.

The V gene is TRBV6-5, the J gene TRBJ1-1, with D possibly TRBD1 on 5 matching bases. Trimming pared 5 bases from V and 0 bases from J, leaving 7 bases between. Germline loops: CDR1 MNHEY, CDR2 SVGAGI. The CDR3 length is 13 residues. Here the CDR3 DNA reads TGTGCCAGCAGTCGACAGTTGAACACTGAAGCTTTCTTT. Protein sequence: CASSRQLNTEAFF.

The chain carries TRBV11-2 and TRBJ2-2; D may be TRBD1 (6 bases). The CDR3 extends over 14 amino acids. Trimming pared 5 bases from V and 6 bases from J, leaving 13 bases between. Per germline, CDR1 SGHAT and CDR2 FQNNGV. The CDR3 bases are TGTGCCAGCAGCCCGCAGGGGTTGGCCGGGGAGCTGTTTTTT. This gives the protein CASSPQGLAGELFF.

The chain employs TRBV7-2 and TRBJ1-5; D uncertain. V gave up 3 bases and J gave up 5 bases, with 8 bases separating them. The CDR3 is 13 residues long. Per the germline V gene, CDR1 is SGHTA and CDR2 is FQGNSA. This CDR3 is CASSFSGDQPQHF. DNA of the CDR3: TGTGCCAGCAGCTTCTCAGGAGATCAGCCCCAGCATTTT.

In regard to this clone: One end of the junction fails to match germline, which may point to a read error. This chain joins TRBV2 and TRBJ1-1; TRBD1 is a possible D gene (6 bases). Germline CDR1 is SNHLY and CDR2 is FYNNEI. The CDR3 extends over 13 amino acids. The CDR3 nucleotides read TGTGCCAGCATCCTCACCCAGAAGGGGGTGGTCCGGTTT. Encoded protein: CASILTQKGVVRF.

The rearrangement uses TRBV12-2 and TRBJ1-2; the D call TRBD1 from the table was never checked on the DNA. TRBV12-2 is given as a pseudogene. There are 14 residues in the CDR3. CDR3 sequence: CASRLPLHRDGYTF. DNA of the CDR3: TGTGCAAGTCGCTTGCCGCTCCACAGGGATGGCTACACCTTC.

This rearrangement joins TRBV19 to TRBJ1-5; D is possibly TRBD1 (5 bases). The germline V gene has CDR1 LNHDA and CDR2 SQIVND (reference sequence). Trimming took 3 bases from V and 3 from J, leaving 9 bases between them. The CDR3 runs 14 residues. CDR3 sequence reads: CASSIGGDNQPQHF. The DNA for the CDR3 is TGTGCCAGTAGTATTGGGGGAGACAATCAGCCCCAGCATTTT. Full variable domain (remainder filled in from reference TRBV19 and TRBJ1-5): DGGITQSPKYLFRKEGQNVTLSCEQNLNHDAMYWYRQDPGQGLRLIYYSQIVNDFQKGDIAEGYSVSREKKESFPLTVTSAQKNPTAFYLCASSIGGDNQPQHFGDGTRLSIL.

This clone turned up a few times. V usage is TRBV4-1 and J usage is TRBJ2-2; D is perhaps TRBD1 (6 bases). The CDR3 sequence is 17 residues long. The ends were cut back, 1 base at V and 1 base at J, with 13 bases in the middle. Germline lookup yields CDR1 MGHRA and CDR2 YSYEKL. CDR3 sequence: CASSQVPGTLNTGELFF. CDR3 nucleotides: TGCGCCAGCAGCCAAGTCCCTGGGACACTGAACACCGGGGAGCTGTTTTTT.

V and J are TRBV7-2 and TRBJ1-6, with D unresolved. This CDR3 contains 12 residues. The germline CDR1 and CDR2 sequences are SGHTA and FQGNSA. V lost 2 bases and J lost 8, with 4 bases in between. The CDR3 coding sequence is TGTGCCAGCAGCTTACGGGATTCACCCCTCCACTTT. Translating it yields CASSLRDSPLHF.